This entry is about one T cell receptor beta chain. Data came from immunoSEQ multiplex PCR; TCRdb stores just in-frame clones and leaves some out. The table lists hundreds of thousands of clones, nearly 90% of them singletons. This specimen comes from a study of blood T cell repertoires in COVID-19. Looking at the study overall: Acute and convalescent COVID-19 specimens originated in the United States, Italy and Spain. The analysed material was cDNA or gDNA that came from T cells, B-cell-depleted T cells, or PBMCs.

The source of this sequence is a man younger than 30 with active or convalescent COVID-19. The sample taken for sequencing was peripheral blood.

The CDR3 is CASSPGLAGPWMAQYF. In nucleotides, the CDR3 is TGTGCCAGCAGCCCCGGACTAGCGGGGCCCTGGATGGCGCAGTATTTT. The chain recombines TRBV7-6 with TRBJ2-3, with TRBD2 matching over 12 bases. V gave up 5 bases and J gave up 10 bases; unmatched junction bases: 13. CDR3 size: 16 residues. CDR1 and CDR2 from the germline V gene are SGHVS and FNYEAQ.